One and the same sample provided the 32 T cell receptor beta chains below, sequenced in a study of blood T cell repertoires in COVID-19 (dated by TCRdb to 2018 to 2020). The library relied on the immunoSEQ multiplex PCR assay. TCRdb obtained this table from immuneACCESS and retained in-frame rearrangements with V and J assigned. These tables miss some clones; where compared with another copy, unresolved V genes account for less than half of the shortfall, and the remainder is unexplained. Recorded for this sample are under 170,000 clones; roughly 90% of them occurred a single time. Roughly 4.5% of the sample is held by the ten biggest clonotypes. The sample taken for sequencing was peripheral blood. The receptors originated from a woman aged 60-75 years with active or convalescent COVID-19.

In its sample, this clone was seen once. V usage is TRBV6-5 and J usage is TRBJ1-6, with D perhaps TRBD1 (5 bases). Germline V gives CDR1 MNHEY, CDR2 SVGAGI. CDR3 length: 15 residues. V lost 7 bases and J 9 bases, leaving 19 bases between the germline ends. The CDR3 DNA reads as TGTGCCAGCACCCCCACACAGGTCTCGTCTTCACCCCTCCACTTT. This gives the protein CASTPTQVSSSPLHF.

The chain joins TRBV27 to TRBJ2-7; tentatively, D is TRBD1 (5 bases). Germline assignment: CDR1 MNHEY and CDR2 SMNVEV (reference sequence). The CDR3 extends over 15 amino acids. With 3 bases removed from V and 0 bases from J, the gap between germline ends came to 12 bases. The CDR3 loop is CASSFGQGRSYEQYF. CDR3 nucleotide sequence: TGTGCCAGCAGTTTTGGGCAGGGCCGCTCCTACGAGCAGTACTTC.

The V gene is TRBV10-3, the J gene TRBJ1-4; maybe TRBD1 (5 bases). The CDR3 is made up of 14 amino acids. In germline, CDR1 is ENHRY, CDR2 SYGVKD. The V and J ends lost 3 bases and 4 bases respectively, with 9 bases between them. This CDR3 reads CAISDPGGNEKLFF. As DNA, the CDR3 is TGTGCCATCAGTGATCCGGGGGGTAATGAAAAACTGTTTTTT.

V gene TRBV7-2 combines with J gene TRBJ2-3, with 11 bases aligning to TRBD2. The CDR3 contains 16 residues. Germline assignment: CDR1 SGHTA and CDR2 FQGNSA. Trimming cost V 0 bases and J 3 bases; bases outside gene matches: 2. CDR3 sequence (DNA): TGTGCCAGCAGCTTAGCGACTAGCGGGGAAACAGATACGCAGTATTTT. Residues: CASSLATSGETDTQYF.

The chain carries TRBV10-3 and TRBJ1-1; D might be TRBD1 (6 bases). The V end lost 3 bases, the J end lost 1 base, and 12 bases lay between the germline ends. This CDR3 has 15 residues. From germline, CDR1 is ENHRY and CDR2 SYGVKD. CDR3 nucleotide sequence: TGTGCCATCAGTGACCAACAGGGTGGGAACACTGAAGCTTTCTTT. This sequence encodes CAISDQQGGNTEAFF.

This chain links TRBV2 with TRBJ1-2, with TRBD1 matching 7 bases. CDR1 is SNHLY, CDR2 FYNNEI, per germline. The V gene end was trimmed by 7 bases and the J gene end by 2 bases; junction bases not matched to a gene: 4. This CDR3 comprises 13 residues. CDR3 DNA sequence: TGTGCCAGCACGGAACAGGGGAACTATGGCTACACCTTC. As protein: CASTEQGNYGYTF.

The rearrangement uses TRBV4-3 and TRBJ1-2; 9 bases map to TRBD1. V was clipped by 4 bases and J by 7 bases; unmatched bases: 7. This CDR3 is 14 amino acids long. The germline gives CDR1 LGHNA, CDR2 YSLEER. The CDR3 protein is CASSPAGTGIGYTF. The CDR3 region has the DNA TGCGCCAGCAGCCCGGCCGGGACAGGGATTGGCTACACCTTC.

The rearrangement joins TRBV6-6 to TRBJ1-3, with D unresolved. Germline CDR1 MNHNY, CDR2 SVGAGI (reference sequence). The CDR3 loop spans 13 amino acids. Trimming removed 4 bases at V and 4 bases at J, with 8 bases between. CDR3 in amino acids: CASSFGSGNTIYF. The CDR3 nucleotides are TGTGCCAGCAGTTTTGGCTCCGGAAACACCATATATTTT.

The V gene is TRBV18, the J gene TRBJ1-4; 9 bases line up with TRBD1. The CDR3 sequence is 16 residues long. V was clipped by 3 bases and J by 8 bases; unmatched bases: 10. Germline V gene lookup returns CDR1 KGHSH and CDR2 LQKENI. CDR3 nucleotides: TGTGCCAGCTCACCCTATGACAGGGGGGCGGGCGAAAAACTGTTTTTT. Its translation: CASSPYDRGAGEKLFF.

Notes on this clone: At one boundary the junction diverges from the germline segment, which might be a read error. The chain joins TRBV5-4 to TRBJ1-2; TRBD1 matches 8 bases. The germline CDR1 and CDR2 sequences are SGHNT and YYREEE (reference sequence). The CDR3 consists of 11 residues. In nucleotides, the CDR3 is TGTGCCAGCAGCGCTAACAGGGGGGAGGTCTTC. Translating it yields CASSANRGEVF.

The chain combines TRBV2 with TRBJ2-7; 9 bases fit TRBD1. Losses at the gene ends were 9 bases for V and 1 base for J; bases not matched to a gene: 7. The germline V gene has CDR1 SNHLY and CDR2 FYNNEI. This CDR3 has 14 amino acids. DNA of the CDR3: TGTGCCAGTTCTCCGGACAGGGGATCCTACGAGCAGTACTTC. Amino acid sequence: CASSPDRGSYEQYF.

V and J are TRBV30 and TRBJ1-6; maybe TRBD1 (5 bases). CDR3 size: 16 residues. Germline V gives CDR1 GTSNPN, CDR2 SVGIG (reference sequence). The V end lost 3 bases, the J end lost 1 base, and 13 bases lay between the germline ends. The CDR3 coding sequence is TGTGCCTGGAGCGTCCAGGGTATTTCCTATAATTCACCCCTCCACTTT. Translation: CAWSVQGISYNSPLHF.

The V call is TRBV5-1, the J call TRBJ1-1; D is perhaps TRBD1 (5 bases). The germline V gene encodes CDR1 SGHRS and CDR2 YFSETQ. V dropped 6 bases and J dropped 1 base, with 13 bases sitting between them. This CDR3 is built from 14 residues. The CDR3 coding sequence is TGCGCCAGCAAGGGAGGAGGGGAGAACACTGAAGCTTTCTTT. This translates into CASKGGGENTEAFF.

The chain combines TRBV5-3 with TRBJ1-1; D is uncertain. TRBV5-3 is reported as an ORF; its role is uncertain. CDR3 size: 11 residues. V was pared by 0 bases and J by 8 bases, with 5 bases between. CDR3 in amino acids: CARSLVQEAFF. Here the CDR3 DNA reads TGTGCCAGAAGCTTGGTACAGGAAGCTTTCTTT.

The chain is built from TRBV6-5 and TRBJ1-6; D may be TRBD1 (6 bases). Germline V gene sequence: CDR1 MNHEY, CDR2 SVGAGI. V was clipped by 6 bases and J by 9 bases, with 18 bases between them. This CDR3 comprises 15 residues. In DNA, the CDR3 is TGTGCCAGCAGGTCCCCCAGGGGACCTAGTTCACCCCTCCACTTT. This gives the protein CASRSPRGPSSPLHF.

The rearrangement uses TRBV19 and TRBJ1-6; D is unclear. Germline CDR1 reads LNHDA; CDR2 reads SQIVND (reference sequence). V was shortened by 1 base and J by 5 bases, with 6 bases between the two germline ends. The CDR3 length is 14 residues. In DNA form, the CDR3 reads TGTGCCAGTAGTATAGGGGCGAATAATTCACCCCTCCACTTT. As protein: CASSIGANNSPLHF.

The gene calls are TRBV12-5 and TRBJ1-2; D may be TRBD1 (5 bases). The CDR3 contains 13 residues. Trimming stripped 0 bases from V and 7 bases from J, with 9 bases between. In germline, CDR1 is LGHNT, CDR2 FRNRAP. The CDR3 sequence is CASGLVQGAGYTF. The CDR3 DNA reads TGTGCTAGTGGTTTGGTACAAGGGGCTGGCTACACCTTC. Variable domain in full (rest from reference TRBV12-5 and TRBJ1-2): DARVTQTPRHKVTEMGQEVTMRCQPILGHNTVFWYRQTMMQGLELLAYFRNRAPLDDSGMPKDRFSAEMPDATLATLKIQPSEPRDSAVYFCASGLVQGAGYTFGSGTRLTVV.

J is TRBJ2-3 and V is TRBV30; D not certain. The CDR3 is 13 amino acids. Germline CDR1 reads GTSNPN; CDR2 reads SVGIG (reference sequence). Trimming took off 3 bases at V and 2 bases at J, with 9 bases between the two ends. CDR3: CAWSWYSTDTQYF. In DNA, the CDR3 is TGTGCCTGGAGCTGGTACTCCACAGATACGCAGTATTTT.

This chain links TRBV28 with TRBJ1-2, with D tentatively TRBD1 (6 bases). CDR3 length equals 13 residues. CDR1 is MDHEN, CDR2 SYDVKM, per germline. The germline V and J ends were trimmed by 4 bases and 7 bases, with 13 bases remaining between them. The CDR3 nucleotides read TGTGCCAGCAGTTCGGGGGGCTCTCGTGGCTACACCTTC. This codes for CASSSGGSRGYTF.

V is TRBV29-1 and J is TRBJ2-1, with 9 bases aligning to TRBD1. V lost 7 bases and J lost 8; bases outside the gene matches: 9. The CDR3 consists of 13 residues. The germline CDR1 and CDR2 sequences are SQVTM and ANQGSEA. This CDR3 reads CSAGQGPFDEQFF. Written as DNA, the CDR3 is TGCAGCGCCGGACAGGGGCCCTTCGATGAGCAGTTCTTC.

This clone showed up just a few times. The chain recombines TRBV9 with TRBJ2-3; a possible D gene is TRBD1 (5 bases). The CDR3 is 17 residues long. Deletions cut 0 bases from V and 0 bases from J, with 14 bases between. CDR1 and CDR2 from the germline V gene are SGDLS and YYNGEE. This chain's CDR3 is CASSVGEPGKSTDTQYF. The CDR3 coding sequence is TGTGCCAGCAGCGTAGGAGAACCAGGGAAGAGCACAGATACGCAGTATTTT.

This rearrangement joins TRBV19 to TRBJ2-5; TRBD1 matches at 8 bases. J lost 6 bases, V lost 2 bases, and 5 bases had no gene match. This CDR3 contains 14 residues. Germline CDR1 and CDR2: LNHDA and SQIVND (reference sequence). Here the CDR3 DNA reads TGTGCCAGTAGTATACAGGGGGCCGGGAAGACCCAGTACTTC. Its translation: CASSIQGAGKTQYF.

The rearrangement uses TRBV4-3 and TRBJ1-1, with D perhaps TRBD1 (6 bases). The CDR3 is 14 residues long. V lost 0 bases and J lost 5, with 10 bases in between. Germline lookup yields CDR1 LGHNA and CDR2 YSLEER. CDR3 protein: CASSQEKGETEAFF. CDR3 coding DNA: TGCGCCAGCAGCCAAGAAAAGGGGGAGACTGAAGCTTTCTTT.

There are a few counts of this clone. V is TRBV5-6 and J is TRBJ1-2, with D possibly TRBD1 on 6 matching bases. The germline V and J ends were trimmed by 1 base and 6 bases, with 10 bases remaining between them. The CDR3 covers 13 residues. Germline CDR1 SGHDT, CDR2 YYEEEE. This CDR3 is CASSLSRQDGYTF. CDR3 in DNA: TGTGCCAGCAGCTTGTCTAGACAGGATGGCTACACCTTC.

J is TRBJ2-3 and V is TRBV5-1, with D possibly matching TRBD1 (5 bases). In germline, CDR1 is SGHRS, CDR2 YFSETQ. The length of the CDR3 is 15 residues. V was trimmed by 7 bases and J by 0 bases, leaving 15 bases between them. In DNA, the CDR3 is TGCGCCAGCGCAACCCAGGGTACTAGCACAGATACGCAGTATTTT. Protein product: CASATQGTSTDTQYF.

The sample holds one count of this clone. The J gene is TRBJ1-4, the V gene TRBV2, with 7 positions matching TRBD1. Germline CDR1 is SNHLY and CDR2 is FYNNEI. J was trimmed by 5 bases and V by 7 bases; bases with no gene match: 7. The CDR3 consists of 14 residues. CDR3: CASKETGMNEKLFF. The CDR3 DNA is TGTGCCAGCAAGGAGACAGGGATGAATGAAAAACTGTTTTTT. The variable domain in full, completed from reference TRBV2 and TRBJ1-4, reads EPEVTQTPSHQVTQMGQEVILRCVPISNHLYFYWYRQILGQKVEFLVSFYNNEISEKSEIFDDQFSVERPDGSNFTLKIRSTKLEDSAMYFCASKETGMNEKLFFGSGTQLSVL.

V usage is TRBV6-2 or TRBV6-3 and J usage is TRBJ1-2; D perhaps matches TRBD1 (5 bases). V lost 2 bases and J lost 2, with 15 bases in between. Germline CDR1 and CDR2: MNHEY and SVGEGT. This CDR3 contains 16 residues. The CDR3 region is CASSYPPTAQNYGYTF. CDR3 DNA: TGTGCCAGCAGTTACCCTCCGACAGCGCAGAACTATGGCTACACCTTC.

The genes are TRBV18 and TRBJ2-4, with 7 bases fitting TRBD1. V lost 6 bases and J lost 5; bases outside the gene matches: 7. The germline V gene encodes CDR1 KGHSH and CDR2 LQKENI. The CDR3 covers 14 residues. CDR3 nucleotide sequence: TGTGCCAGCTCCCCGACAGGGACAGAAAACATTCAGTACTTC. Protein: CASSPTGTENIQYF.

CDR3 sequence: CASSLYQDTGELFF. CDR3 nucleotides: TGTGCCAGCAGCCTCTACCAGGACACCGGGGAGCTGTTTTTT. This rearrangement joins TRBV7-2 to TRBJ2-2; no reliable D call. From germline, CDR1 is SGHTA and CDR2 FQGNSA. Trimming stripped 5 bases from V and 3 bases from J, with 10 bases between. The CDR3 covers 14 residues.

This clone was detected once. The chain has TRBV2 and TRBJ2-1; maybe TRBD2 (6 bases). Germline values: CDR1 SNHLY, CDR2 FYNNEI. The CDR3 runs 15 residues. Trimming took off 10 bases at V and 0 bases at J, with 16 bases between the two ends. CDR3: CANHLHGSSYNEQFF. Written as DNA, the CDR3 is TGTGCCAACCACCTCCACGGGAGCTCCTACAATGAGCAGTTCTTC.

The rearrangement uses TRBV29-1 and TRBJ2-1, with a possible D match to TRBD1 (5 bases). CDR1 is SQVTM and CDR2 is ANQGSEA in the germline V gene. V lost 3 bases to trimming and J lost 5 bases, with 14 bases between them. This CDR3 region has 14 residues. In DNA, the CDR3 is TGCAGCGTTGATGGGCAGGGCGGCCACAATGAGCAGTTCTTC. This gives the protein CSVDGQGGHNEQFF.

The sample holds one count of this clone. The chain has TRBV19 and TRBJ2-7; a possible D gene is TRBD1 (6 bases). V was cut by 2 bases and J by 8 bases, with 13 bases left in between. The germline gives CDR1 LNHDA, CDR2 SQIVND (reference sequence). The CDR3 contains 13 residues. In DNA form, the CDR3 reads TGTGCCAGTAGTATATATTCAGGGGAGAAGCAGTACTTC. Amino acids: CASSIYSGEKQYF.